Sequencing of this T cell receptor (beta chain) was carried out in a study of spatial heterogeneity in lung cancer. About the research overall: Mean representation of each unique TCR and UMI combination in the raw reads exceeded 9.5 occurrences.

A word on this clonotype: Its antigen is undetermined.

Trimming removed 0 bases at V and 3 bases at J, with 5 bases between. Looked up from germline, CDR1 is SGHTA and CDR2 is FQGNSA. There are 13 residues in the CDR3. TCR cDNA molecules were tagged individually, and each one carried a unique molecular identifier. TCRdb fed the 5' RACE reads into MiXCR, producing one record per CDR3 protein. The sample lists 50,000 to 65,000 distinct CDR3 sequences; 8.4% were seen once. This sample's time point: sample taken at primary tumor resection. Unsorted whole RNA from tumor, nontumor lung or frozen PBMC underwent sequencing. The donors comprised 70 to 85 untreated early-stage non-small cell lung cancer patients. The study's findings and limits: Resection saw ubiquitous expanded tumor TCRs appear in blood more than follow-up did.

The rearrangement links TRBV7-2 to TRBJ1-1; no firm D call. The sequencing here drew on PBMCs, taken at surgery. The sequence was collected from a female donor with early-stage non-small cell lung cancer. In nucleotides, the CDR3 is TGTGCCAGCAGCTTAGCAAGGTACACTGAAGCTTTCTTT. Translated: CASSLARYTEAFF.